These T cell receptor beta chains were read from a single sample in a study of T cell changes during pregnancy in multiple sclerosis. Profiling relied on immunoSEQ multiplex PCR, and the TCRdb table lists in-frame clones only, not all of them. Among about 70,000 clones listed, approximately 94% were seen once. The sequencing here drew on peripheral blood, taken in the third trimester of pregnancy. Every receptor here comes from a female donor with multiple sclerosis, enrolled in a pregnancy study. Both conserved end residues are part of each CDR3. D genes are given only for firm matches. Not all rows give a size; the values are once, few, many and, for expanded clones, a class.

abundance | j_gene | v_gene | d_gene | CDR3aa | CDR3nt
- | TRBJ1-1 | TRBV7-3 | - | CASSLTGTPTEAFF | TGTGCCAGCAGCTTGACAGGTACCCCAACTGAAGCTTTCTTT
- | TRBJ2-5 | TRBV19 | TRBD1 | CASSLGTGAGETQYF | TGTGCCAGTAGTCTCGGGACAGGGGCCGGAGAGACCCAGTACTTC
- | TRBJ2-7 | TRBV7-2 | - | CASSLVGRKYEQYF | TGTGCCAGCAGCTTAGTCGGCAGGAAATACGAGCAGTACTTC
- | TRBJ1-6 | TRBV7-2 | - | CASSLVVSPLHF | TGTGCCAGCAGCTTAGTAGTTTCACCCCTCCACTTT
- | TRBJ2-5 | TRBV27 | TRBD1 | CASSTLTGGLQETQYF | TGTGCCAGCAGTACCCTCACAGGGGGTCTACAAGAGACCCAGTACTTC
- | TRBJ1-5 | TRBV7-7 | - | CASSEAVYQPQHF | TGTGCCAGCAGCGAGGCGGTGTATCAGCCCCAGCATTTT
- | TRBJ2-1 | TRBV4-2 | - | CASSQELTVSSYNEQFF | TGTGCCAGCAGCCAAGAACTGACAGTATCCTCCTACAATGAGCAGTTCTTC
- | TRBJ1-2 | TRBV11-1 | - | CASSIQGRGYTF | TGTGCCAGCAGTATACAGGGAAGAGGCTACACCTTC
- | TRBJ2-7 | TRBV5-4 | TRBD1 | CASSLGTGSEQYF | TGTGCCAGCAGCTTGGGGACAGGGTCCGAGCAGTACTTC
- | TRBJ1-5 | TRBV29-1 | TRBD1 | CSALTGDGLNQPQHF | TGCAGCGCTTTAACAGGGGATGGGCTCAATCAGCCCCAGCATTTT
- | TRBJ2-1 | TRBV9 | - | CASSVSTANEQFF | TGTGCCAGCAGCGTATCTACAGCCAATGAGCAGTTCTTC
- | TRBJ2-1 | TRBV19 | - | CASSIGARMATYNEQFF | TGTGCCAGTAGTATAGGAGCCAGGATGGCAACCTACAATGAGCAGTTCTTC
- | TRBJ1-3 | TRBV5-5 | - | CASSNPGTTPNTIYF | TGTGCCAGCAGCAACCCCGGGACAACTCCAAACACCATATATTTT
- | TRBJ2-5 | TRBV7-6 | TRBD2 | CASSLPTGLAGVETQYF | TGTGCCAGCAGCTTACCCACAGGACTAGCGGGGGTAGAGACCCAGTACTTC
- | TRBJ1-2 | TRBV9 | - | CASRTLDTGTGGYTF | TGTGCCAGCCGGACCCTAGACACAGGGACGGGTGGCTACACCTTC
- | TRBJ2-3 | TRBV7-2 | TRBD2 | CASSLRTSGGWDTQYF | TGTGCCAGCAGCCTGAGGACTAGCGGGGGGTGGGATACGCAGTATTTT
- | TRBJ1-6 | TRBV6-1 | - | CASSEGSGRGSPLHF | TGTGCCAGCAGTGAAGGGTCAGGGAGGGGATCACCCCTCCACTTT
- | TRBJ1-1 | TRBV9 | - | CASSVETGNTEAFF | TGTGCCAGCAGCGTGGAGACAGGGAACACTGAAGCTTTCTTT
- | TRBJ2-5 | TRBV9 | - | CASSSGAGALGETQYF | TGTGCCAGCAGCAGCGGGGCAGGGGCTTTAGGGGAGACCCAGTACTTC
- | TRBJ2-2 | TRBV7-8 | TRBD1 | CASSLSRDREGRATGELFF | TGTGCCAGCAGCTTATCCCGGGACAGGGAGGGCAGGGCCACCGGGGAGCTGTTTTTT
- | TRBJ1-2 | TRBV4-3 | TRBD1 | CASSQSGGALGYTF | TGCGCCAGCAGCCAATCAGGGGGAGCCCTCGGCTACACCTTC
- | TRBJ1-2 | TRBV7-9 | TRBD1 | CASSLEGDRAREGGYTF | TGTGCCAGCAGCTTAGAAGGGGACAGGGCCCGGGAAGGTGGCTACACCTTC
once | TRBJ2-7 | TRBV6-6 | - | CASKRRGPYEQYF | TGTGCCAGCAAGAGGAGGGGCCCCTACGAGCAGTACTTC
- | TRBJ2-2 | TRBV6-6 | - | CASRSRGTGELFF | TGTGCCAGCAGATCACGGGGAACCGGGGAGCTGTTTTTT
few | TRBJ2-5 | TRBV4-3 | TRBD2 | CASSHGLEAETQYF | TGCGCCAGCAGCCATGGACTAGAGGCAGAGACCCAGTACTTC
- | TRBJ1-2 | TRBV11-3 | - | CASSSCLGLGADYGYTF | TGTGCCAGCAGCTCCTGCCTGGGCCTTGGGGCGGACTATGGCTACACCTTC